Each of the 26 T cell receptor beta chains below was sequenced from the same sample in a study of control samples from healthy donors and cancer patients. Clones were read by immunoSEQ multiplex PCR, and TCRdb kept only the in-frame ones, dropping some. The data show approximately 93,000 clones, with about 89% seen just once and 9.5% to 10% held by the top ten. What was sequenced was PBMCs. Source of these receptors: a woman aged 50 to 60 with colorectal cancer.

This chain uses TRBV9 with TRBJ1-5; 7 nucleotides agree with TRBD1. Per germline, CDR1 SGDLS and CDR2 YYNGEE. After removal of 0 bases from V and 4 bases from J, the junction contained 1 base not matched to a gene. The CDR3 has 14 amino acids. The CDR3 reads CASSVGGQNQPQHF. For the CDR3, the DNA is TGTGCCAGCAGCGTAGGGGGACAGAATCAGCCCCAGCATTTT.

This clone has a single count. V gene TRBV4-3 combines with J gene TRBJ1-5; D call uncertain. Germline V CDR1 and CDR2: LGHNA, YSLEER. V lost 4 bases and J 1 base, leaving 8 bases between the germline ends. This CDR3 is 14 amino acids long. CDR3 coding DNA: TGCGCCAGCAGCCTGGACTTAAGCAATCAGCCCCAGCATTTT. Protein product: CASSLDLSNQPQHF.

The rearrangement links TRBV12-3 or TRBV12-4 to TRBJ1-1; D ambiguous. This CDR3 has 13 residues. V was clipped by 6 bases and J by 1 base, with 9 bases between them. The CDR3 sequence is CASSQNRNTEAFF. CDR3 DNA sequence: TGTGCCAGCAGCCAAAATAGGAACACTGAAGCTTTCTTT.

The V and J genes are TRBV5-1 and TRBJ2-3, with 10 bases that match TRBD2. The CDR3 length is 16 residues. V trimming: 0 bases; J trimming: 6 bases; junction bases outside the gene matches: 7. Germline V CDR1 and CDR2: SGHRS, YFSETQ. DNA of the CDR3: TGCGCCAGCAGCTTGGGAATAGCGGGGGGTATTGATACGCAGTATTTT. It codes for CASSLGIAGGIDTQYF.

This sequence joins TRBV6-5 and TRBJ2-1; 8 bases map to TRBD2. The CDR3 covers 16 residues. V gave up 4 bases and J gave up 4 bases; unmatched junction bases: 9. Germline CDR1 reads MNHEY; CDR2 reads SVGAGI. In DNA, the CDR3 is TGTGCCAGCAGTTGGGACTCCGGCGGGGGGTACAATGAGCAGTTCTTC. Amino acids: CASSWDSGGGYNEQFF.

The J gene is TRBJ1-1, the V gene TRBV27; D is uncertain. Germline V CDR1 and CDR2: MNHEY, SMNVEV (reference sequence). V gave up 5 bases and J gave up 3 bases, with 7 bases separating them. The CDR3 is 12 residues long. Written as DNA, the CDR3 is TGTGCCAGCAGTCCCAAAGACACTGAAGCTTTCTTT. It codes for CASSPKDTEAFF.

This clone has only a few counts. The genes are TRBV11-1 and TRBJ2-2; 8 positions match TRBD1. V shed 8 bases, J shed 4 bases, and the junction held 6 bases outside the gene matches. Germline V lookup: CDR1 SGHAT, CDR2 FQDESV (reference sequence). This CDR3 contains 14 residues. The CDR3 DNA reads as TGTGCCAGCGAATGGGGGACAGGCACCGGGGAGCTGTTTTTT. It is translated as CASEWGTGTGELFF.

The chain combines TRBV4-3 with TRBJ2-5, with 7 bases fitting TRBD2. The V and J ends lost 1 base and 3 bases, in that order; junction bases with no gene match: 5. This CDR3 contains 15 residues. Germline V CDR1 and CDR2: LGHNA, YSLEER. This CDR3 reads CASSQVGAGEETQYF. CDR3 DNA: TGCGCCAGCAGCCAAGTAGGCGCGGGGGAAGAGACCCAGTACTTC.

The rearrangement uses TRBV19 and TRBJ2-2, with TRBD2 identical over 9 bases. The germline V gene encodes CDR1 LNHDA and CDR2 SQIVND (reference sequence). J lost 3 bases, V lost 7 bases, and 3 bases had no gene match. The CDR3 covers 14 residues. This CDR3 is CASKRGADTGELFF. The CDR3, as DNA: TGTGCCAGTAAGCGGGGGGCGGACACCGGGGAGCTGTTTTTT.

V gene TRBV11-3 combines with J gene TRBJ1-1, with D unclear. The CDR3 is made up of 12 amino acids. The V gene lost 5 bases and the J gene lost 4 bases, with 8 bases spanning the gap. Germline CDR1 SGHNT, CDR2 YENEEA. The CDR3 region is CASSHRGTEAFF. For the CDR3, the DNA is TGTGCCAGCAGCCACCGGGGCACTGAAGCTTTCTTT. Using reference TRBV11-3 and TRBJ1-1 for the parts outside the CDR3, the full variable domain is EAGVVQSPRYKIIEKKQPVAFWCNPISGHNTLYWYLQNLGQGPELLIRYENEEAVDDSQLPKDRFSAERLKGVDSTLKIQPAELGDSAVYLCASSHRGTEAFFGQGTRLTVV.

The chain's CDR3 is CASSLGQNYGYTF. The CDR3 region has the DNA TGTGCCAGCAGCTTAGGACAGAACTATGGCTACACCTTC. V and J are TRBV7-9 and TRBJ1-2; the D gene is possibly TRBD1 (5 bases). The CDR3 runs to 13 residues. Germline values: CDR1 SEHNR, CDR2 FQNEAQ (reference sequence). Trimming shortened V by 1 base and J by 2 bases, and 5 bases separated the two germline ends.

A few counts support this clone. J is TRBJ2-2 and V is TRBV27; 7 bases map to TRBD1. Germline V gene lookup returns CDR1 MNHEY and CDR2 SMNVEV (reference sequence). The CDR3 consists of 15 residues. The junction had 6 bases not matched to a gene; V was cut back by 6 bases and J by 2 bases. CDR3 sequence reads: CASREDRINTGELFF. CDR3 nucleotide sequence: TGTGCCAGCAGAGAGGACAGGATAAACACCGGGGAGCTGTTTTTT.

The genes are TRBV6-5 and TRBJ1-1, with TRBD1 matching 7 bases. Germline CDR1 and CDR2: MNHEY and SVGAGI. CDR3 length equals 13 residues. The trim removed 5 bases at V and 4 bases at J, leaving 4 bases unmatched. The CDR3: CASSLRQGTEAFF. The CDR3 DNA reads as TGTGCCAGCAGTCTCCGACAGGGCACTGAAGCTTTCTTT.

The gene calls are TRBV14 and TRBJ1-2; 8 positions match TRBD1. The length of the CDR3 is 13 residues. Germline V lookup: CDR1 SGHDN, CDR2 FVKESK. The V and J ends lost 4 bases and 2 bases, in that order; junction bases with no gene match: 0. The CDR3 is CASSRQGNYGYTF. CDR3 in DNA: TGTGCCAGCAGCCGACAGGGGAACTATGGCTACACCTTC.

The rearrangement uses TRBV28 and TRBJ1-5; no firm D call. There are 15 residues in the CDR3. Between the trimmed V and J ends, which lost 5 bases and 3 bases, there was a span of 14 bases. Germline values: CDR1 MDHEN, CDR2 SYDVKM. The CDR3 loop is CASSPGSLPNQPQHF. The CDR3 nucleotides are TGTGCCAGCAGTCCTGGGTCCCTTCCCAATCAGCCCCAGCATTTT.

The CDR3 loop reads CASSVGGTGMNSPLHF. The CDR3 DNA sequence: TGTGCCAGCAGCGTAGGGGGGACAGGGATGAATTCACCCCTCCACTTT. The chain uses TRBV9 and TRBJ1-6; 9 nucleotides align to TRBD1. The CDR3 length is 16 residues. The V segment lost 0 bases and the J segment 7 bases; nucleotides outside the gene matches: 5. Germline V gene data show CDR1 as SGDLS and CDR2 as YYNGEE. The full variable domain, rest sourced from reference TRBV9 and TRBJ1-6, is DSGVTQTPKHLITATGQRVTLRCSPRSGDLSVYWYQQSLDQGLQFLIQYYNGEERAKGNILERFSAQQFPDLHSELNLSSLELGDSALYFCASSVGGTGMNSPLHFGNGTRLTVT.

The chain combines TRBV2 with TRBJ1-1; D is unclear. This CDR3 is built from 13 residues. Germline V gene lookup returns CDR1 SNHLY and CDR2 FYNNEI. The V gene lost 6 bases and the J gene lost 2 bases, with 10 bases spanning the gap. This CDR3 is CASSLTANTEAFF. The CDR3 DNA is TGTGCCAGCAGCCTGACGGCAAACACTGAAGCTTTCTTT. Based on the CDR3 plus reference TRBV2 and TRBJ1-1, the full variable domain is EPEVTQTPSHQVTQMGQEVILRCVPISNHLYFYWYRQILGQKVEFLVSFYNNEISEKSEIFDDQFSVERPDGSNFTLKIRSTKLEDSAMYFCASSLTANTEAFFGQGTRLTVV.

The genes are TRBV28 and TRBJ2-3; possibly TRBD1 for D (6 bases). Germline-derived CDR1 and CDR2 are MDHEN and SYDVKM. The CDR3 has 15 amino acids. The V and J ends lost 5 bases and 4 bases respectively, with 16 bases between them. The CDR3 spells CASSTSQGAADTQYF. The CDR3 DNA follows: TGTGCCAGCAGTACGTCACAGGGAGCGGCAGATACGCAGTATTTT. The complete variable domain, with remaining parts taken from reference TRBV28 and TRBJ2-3, reads DVKVTQSSRYLVKRTGEKVFLECVQDMDHENMFWYRQDPGLGLRLIYFSYDVKMKEKGDIPEGYSVSREKKERFSLILESASTNQTSMYLCASSTSQGAADTQYFGPGTRLTVL.

The chain carries TRBV5-6 and TRBJ1-2; D gene uncertain. CDR1 and CDR2 (germline): SGHDT, YYEEEE. There are 14 residues in the CDR3. The V end was cut by 1 base, the J end by 2 bases, with 9 bases between. CDR3 sequence reads: CASSLYFGNYGYTF. CDR3 nucleotides: TGTGCCAGCAGCTTGTATTTCGGGAACTATGGCTACACCTTC.

The rearrangement links TRBV6-5 to TRBJ1-1; weak D call: TRBD1 (5 bases). V shed 2 bases and J shed 4 bases, with 11 bases lying between them. The CDR3 is 14 amino acids. Germline CDR1 reads MNHEY; CDR2 reads SVGAGI. CDR3 DNA sequence: TGTGCCAGCAGTTACGTCAGGGATGGCACTGAAGCTTTCTTT. This codes for CASSYVRDGTEAFF.

V gene TRBV6-5 combines with J gene TRBJ1-3; tentative D call: TRBD1 (6 bases). Germline CDR1 and CDR2: MNHEY and SVGAGI. The CDR3 loop spans 16 amino acids. Trimming took 3 bases from V and 0 from J, leaving 12 bases between them. This CDR3 is CASSYSGDGSGNTIYF. The CDR3 bases are TGTGCCAGCAGTTATTCAGGGGACGGCTCTGGAAACACCATATATTTT.

The V and J genes are TRBV19 and TRBJ2-2, with unresolved D. V lost 4 bases and J 0 bases, leaving 9 bases between the germline ends. Germline assignment: CDR1 LNHDA and CDR2 SQIVND (reference sequence). This CDR3 spans 15 amino acids. In nucleotides, the CDR3 is TGTGCCAGTAGTACCGTCGGCGCGAACACCGGGGAGCTGTTTTTT. This gives the protein CASSTVGANTGELFF.

The chain employs TRBV12-3 or TRBV12-4 and TRBJ1-1; D unresolved. The ends were cut back, 8 bases at V and 11 bases at J, with 9 bases in the middle. The CDR3 totals 9 residues. Written as DNA, the CDR3 is TGTGCCAGCGGAGACCCGGCTTTCTTT. It is translated as CASGDPAFF.

The chain has TRBV3-1 (or the pseudogene TRBV3-2) and TRBJ2-6; 11 bases are a match to TRBD2. The CDR3 contains 18 residues. After removal of 0 bases from V and 3 bases from J, the junction contained 4 bases not matched to a gene. Per germline, CDR1 LGHDT and CDR2 YNNKEL (reference sequence). DNA for the CDR3: TGTGCCAGCAGCCAAGATCTACTAGCGGGGGTTGGGGCCAACGTCCTGACTTTC. It is translated as CASSQDLLAGVGANVLTF.

This chain connects TRBV7-3 to TRBJ1-1; TRBD1 aligns across 11 bases. V dropped 1 base and J dropped 4; count of bases not matched to a gene: 2. Germline lookup yields CDR1 SGHTA and CDR2 FQGTGA. The CDR3 loop spans 15 amino acids. CDR3 nucleotide sequence: TGTGCCAGCAGCTTAATGGGGACAGGGGGCACTGAAGCTTTCTTT. Protein: CASSLMGTGGTEAFF.

This clone was counted once. The J gene is TRBJ1-1, the V gene TRBV6-2 or TRBV6-3, with D unresolved. Trimming cost V 6 bases and J 1 base, with 18 bases left between them. Germline assignment: CDR1 MNHEY and CDR2 SVGEGT. The CDR3 covers 16 residues. This chain's CDR3 is CASSSREGYTNTEAFF. For the CDR3, the DNA is TGTGCCAGCAGCTCCCGGGAGGGTTACACGAACACTGAAGCTTTCTTT.